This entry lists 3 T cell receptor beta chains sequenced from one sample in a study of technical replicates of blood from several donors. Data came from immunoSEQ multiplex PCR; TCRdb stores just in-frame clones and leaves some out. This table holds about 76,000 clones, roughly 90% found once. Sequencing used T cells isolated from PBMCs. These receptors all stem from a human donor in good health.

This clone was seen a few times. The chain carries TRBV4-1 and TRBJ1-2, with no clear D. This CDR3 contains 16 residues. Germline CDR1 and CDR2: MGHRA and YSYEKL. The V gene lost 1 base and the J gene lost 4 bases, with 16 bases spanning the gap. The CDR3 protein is CASSQGSTAVLYGYTF. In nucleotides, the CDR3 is TGCGCCAGCAGCCAAGGTTCAACAGCCGTGCTCTATGGCTACACCTTC.

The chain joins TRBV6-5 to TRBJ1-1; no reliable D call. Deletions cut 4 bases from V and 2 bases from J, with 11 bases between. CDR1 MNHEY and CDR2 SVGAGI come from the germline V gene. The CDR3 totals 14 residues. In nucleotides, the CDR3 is TGTGCCAGCAGTTTTTCCTCCTTTAACACTGAAGCTTTCTTT. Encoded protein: CASSFSSFNTEAFF.

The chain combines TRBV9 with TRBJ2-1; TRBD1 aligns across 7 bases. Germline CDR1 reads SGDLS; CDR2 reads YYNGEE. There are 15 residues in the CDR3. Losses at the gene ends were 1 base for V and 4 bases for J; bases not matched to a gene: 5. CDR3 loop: CASSVSGQPYNEQFF. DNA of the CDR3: TGTGCCAGCAGCGTATCGGGACAGCCTTACAATGAGCAGTTCTTC.